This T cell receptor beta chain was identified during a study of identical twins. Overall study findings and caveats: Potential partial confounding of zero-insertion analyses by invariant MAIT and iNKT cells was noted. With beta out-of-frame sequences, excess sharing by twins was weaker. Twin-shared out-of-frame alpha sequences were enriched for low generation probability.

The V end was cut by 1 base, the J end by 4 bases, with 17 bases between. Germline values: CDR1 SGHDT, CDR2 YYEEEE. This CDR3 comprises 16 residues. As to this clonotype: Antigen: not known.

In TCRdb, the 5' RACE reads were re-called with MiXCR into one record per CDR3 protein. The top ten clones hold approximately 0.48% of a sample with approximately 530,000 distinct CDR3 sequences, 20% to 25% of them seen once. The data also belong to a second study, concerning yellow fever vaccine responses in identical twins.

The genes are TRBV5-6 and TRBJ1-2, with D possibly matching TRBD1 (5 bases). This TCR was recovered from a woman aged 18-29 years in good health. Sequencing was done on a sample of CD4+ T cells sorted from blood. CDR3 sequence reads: CASSLSAGRLGYGYTF. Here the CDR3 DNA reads TGTGCCAGCAGCTTGTCGGCAGGGAGGTTGGGCTATGGCTACACCTTC.